This T cell receptor (beta chain) appears in the sequencing data of a study of tumor and adjacent non-tumor tissue in lung cancer. Notes on the study in general: Tumor tissue had significantly higher TCR diversity than normal lung.

RNA was extracted from bulk tissue without any cell sorting. This non-tumor lung sample came from over 3 cm beyond the tumor edge. This clonotype has only one observation. What it binds is unknown. From germline, CDR1 is SGHNT and CDR2 YENEEA. This CDR3 has 17 amino acids. V dropped 5 bases and J dropped 1 base, with 17 bases sitting between them. TCRbeta libraries were built with three rounds of nested PCR, modified from ARM-PCR. MiXCR, applied by TCRdb to the multiplex PCR reads, yields one record per CDR3 protein. In the table there are about 110,000 distinct CDR3 sequences, under 65% of which are singletons.

This chain joins TRBV11-3 and TRBJ2-2; D possibly corresponds to TRBD1 (6 bases). Specimen: distant non-tumor lung tissue. The TCR was taken from a man between 60 and 75 years old with non-small cell lung cancer. This CDR3 is CASSPPSGTRNTGELFF. CDR3 coding DNA: TGTGCCAGCAGCCCCCCCTCCGGGACACGGAACACCGGGGAGCTGTTTTTT.